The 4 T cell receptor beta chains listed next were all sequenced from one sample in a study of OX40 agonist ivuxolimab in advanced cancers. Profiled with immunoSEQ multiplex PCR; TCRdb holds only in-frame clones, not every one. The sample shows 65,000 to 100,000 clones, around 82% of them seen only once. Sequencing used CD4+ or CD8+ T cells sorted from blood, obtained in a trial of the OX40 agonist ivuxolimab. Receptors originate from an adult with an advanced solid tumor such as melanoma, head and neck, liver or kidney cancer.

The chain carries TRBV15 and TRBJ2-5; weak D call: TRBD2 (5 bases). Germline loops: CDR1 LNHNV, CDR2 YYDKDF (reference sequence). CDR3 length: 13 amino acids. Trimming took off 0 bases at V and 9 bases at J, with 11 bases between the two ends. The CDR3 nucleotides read TGTGCCACCAGCAGAGATGGCGGGTCGGCCCAGTACTTC. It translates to CATSRDGGSAQYF.

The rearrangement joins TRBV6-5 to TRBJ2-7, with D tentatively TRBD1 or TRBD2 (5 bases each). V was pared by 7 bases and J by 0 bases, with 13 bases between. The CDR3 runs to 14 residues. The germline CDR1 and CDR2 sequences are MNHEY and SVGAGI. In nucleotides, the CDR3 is TGTGCCAGCAAGGAGAGGGGCAGCTCCTACGAGCAGTACTTC. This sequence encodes CASKERGSSYEQYF.

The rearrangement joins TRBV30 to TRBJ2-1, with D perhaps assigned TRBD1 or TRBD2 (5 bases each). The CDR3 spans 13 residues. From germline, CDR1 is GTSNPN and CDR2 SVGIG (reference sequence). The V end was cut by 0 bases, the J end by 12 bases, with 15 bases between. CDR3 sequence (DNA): TGTGCCTGGAGTGTAACCCTTACTAGGGGGCAGTTCTTC. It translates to CAWSVTLTRGQFF.

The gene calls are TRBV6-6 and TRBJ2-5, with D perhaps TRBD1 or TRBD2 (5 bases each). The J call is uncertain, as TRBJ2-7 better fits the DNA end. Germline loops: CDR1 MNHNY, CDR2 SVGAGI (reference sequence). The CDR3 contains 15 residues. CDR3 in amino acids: CASSWGPSFTYEQYF. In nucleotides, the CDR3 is TGTGCCAGCAGTTGGGGACCGTCCTTTACCTACGAGCAGTACTTC.